One and the same sample provided the 9 T cell receptor beta chains below, sequenced in a study of response to subunit inactivated influenza vaccine. TCRdb analysed the RT-PCR reads with MiXCR anew, one entry per CDR3 protein. This table holds 500,000 to 550,000 distinct CDR3 sequences, approximately 7.7% found once. Source: PBMCs from blood, taken around 2 years after vaccination. All receptors derive from a man aged 45 to 75 who received an inactivated influenza vaccine.

This clonotype has at least ten counts. This chain links TRBV12-3 or TRBV12-4 with TRBJ2-7, with TRBD1 matching 7 bases. There are 14 residues in the CDR3. Germline trimming cut 6 bases from V and 6 bases from J; bases unmatched to any gene: 11. The CDR3 protein is CASSRDRALGEQYF. Written as DNA, the CDR3 is TGTGCCAGCAGCCGCGACAGGGCTCTCGGCGAGCAGTACTTC.

CDR3: CSAKGRTLVTEAFF. The CDR3 region has the DNA TGCAGCGCAAAGGGCCGTACGTTGGTTACTGAAGCTTTCTTT. The V gene is TRBV29-1, the J gene TRBJ1-1; D gene ambiguous. Between the trimmed V and J ends, which lost 7 bases and 5 bases, there was a span of 20 bases. Germline CDR1 reads SQVTM; CDR2 reads ANQGSEA. The CDR3 sequence is 14 residues long.

This clonotype was counted between two and nine times. The V and J genes are TRBV5-1 and TRBJ2-5, with D perhaps matching TRBD1 (6 bases). The germline CDR1 and CDR2 sequences are SGHRS and YFSETQ. The CDR3 length is 14 residues. Trimming removed 4 bases at V and 5 bases at J, with 15 bases between. CDR3 sequence (DNA): TGCGCCAGCAGCCTGACTACAGGGATGGAGACCCAGTACTTC. It specifies CASSLTTGMETQYF.

This clonotype was counted a few times. The chain uses TRBV5-1 and TRBJ2-7; D is unresolved. Trimming shortened V by 1 base and J by 0 bases, and 14 bases separated the two germline ends. Germline loops: CDR1 SGHRS, CDR2 YFSETQ. The CDR3 has 16 amino acids. The CDR3 here is CASSLLPLADSYEQYF. The CDR3 nucleotides are TGCGCCAGCAGCTTGTTGCCGTTAGCAGACTCCTACGAGCAGTACTTC.

V gene TRBV15 combines with J gene TRBJ2-6, with D perhaps matching TRBD1 (6 bases). The CDR3 consists of 18 residues. Trimming cost V 3 bases and J 1 base, with 16 bases left between them. Germline CDR1 is LNHNV and CDR2 is YYDKDF (reference sequence). The DNA of the CDR3 is TGTGCCACCAGCAGGCCAAAGGCGACAGGTTCTGGGGCCAACGTCCTGACTTTC. Amino acids: CATSRPKATGSGANVLTF.

The V gene is TRBV10-3, the J gene TRBJ2-1; D is perhaps TRBD1 (6 bases). CDR3 length: 11 amino acids. Germline values: CDR1 ENHRY, CDR2 SYGVKD. V lost 10 bases, J lost 5 bases, and 9 bases lay in between. The DNA of the CDR3 is TGTGCCACGACAGGTGACAATGAGCAGTTCTTC. This gives the protein CATTGDNEQFF.

This clonotype was recorded a few times. CDR3 amino acids: CSARSYRQGSETQYF. CDR3 in DNA: TGCAGTGCTAGGTCGTACAGGCAGGGTTCAGAGACCCAGTACTTC. This chain connects TRBV20-1 to TRBJ2-5; D possibly corresponds to TRBD1 (5 bases). Trimming pared 3 bases from V and 4 bases from J, leaving 18 bases between. Germline V gene data show CDR1 as DFQATT and CDR2 as SNEGSKA (reference sequence). CDR3 length: 15 amino acids.

This clonotype has just a few counts. V and J are TRBV11-2 and TRBJ2-1; TRBD2 matches 9 bases. The junction had 2 bases not matched to a gene; V was cut back by 1 base and J by 4 bases. The germline V gene encodes CDR1 SGHAT and CDR2 FQNNGV. The CDR3 totals 15 residues. The CDR3 nucleotides read TGTGCCAGCAGCTTAGCAGCGGGAGGTTACAATGAGCAGTTCTTC. Its translation is CASSLAAGGYNEQFF.

This clonotype was seen at least ten times. The chain combines TRBV4-1 with TRBJ2-7; possibly TRBD1 for D (6 bases). V was shortened by 6 bases and J by 5 bases, with 20 bases between the two germline ends. Germline V gene sequence: CDR1 MGHRA, CDR2 YSYEKL. There are 15 residues in the CDR3. CDR3 sequence: CASSPSGHVLDEQYF. The CDR3 DNA follows: TGCGCCAGCAGTCCCTCGGGACATGTTTTGGACGAGCAGTACTTC.